Presented here are 30 T cell receptor beta chains from one specimen sequenced in a study of blood T cell repertoires in COVID-19. Some clones are missing from TCRdb's copy, which holds only in-frame ones; the method was immunoSEQ multiplex PCR. The profile shows fewer than 350,000 clones, 80% to 85% of them singletons. Material: peripheral blood. The source of these receptors is a woman aged 55-70 years with active or convalescent COVID-19.

V is TRBV7-9 and J is TRBJ2-1, with D possibly being TRBD2 (7 bases). The CDR3 sequence is 14 residues long. Germline values: CDR1 SEHNR, CDR2 FQNEAQ (reference sequence). V was pared by 5 bases and J by 9 bases, with 17 bases between. This CDR3 is CASSPLGGGSEQFF. The DNA for the CDR3 is TGTGCCAGCAGCCCCTTGGGGGGGGGCAGTGAGCAGTTCTTC.

The chain recombines TRBV6-2 or TRBV6-3 with TRBJ2-7; TRBD2 aligns across 9 bases. CDR3 length equals 17 residues. Germline V gives CDR1 MNHEY, CDR2 SVGEGT. The junction had 8 bases not matched to a gene; V was cut back by 2 bases and J by 0 bases. CDR3 in amino acids: CASSYPERGVISYEQYF. The CDR3 DNA reads TGTGCCAGCAGTTACCCGGAGCGGGGGGTCATCTCCTACGAGCAGTACTTC.

The chain is built from TRBV6-5 and TRBJ2-7; possible D gene TRBD1, 6 bases. Germline CDR1 is MNHEY and CDR2 is SVGAGI. The V gene lost 2 bases and the J gene lost 6 bases, with 14 bases spanning the gap. This CDR3 contains 14 residues. The CDR3 is CASSYRLQGREQYF. CDR3 DNA: TGTGCCAGCAGTTACCGACTACAGGGCCGCGAGCAGTACTTC.

The chain employs TRBV19 and TRBJ1-5; the match to TRBD1 covers 8 bases. The V gene end was trimmed by 3 bases and the J gene end by 6 bases; junction bases not matched to a gene: 7. The CDR3 contains 15 residues. The germline gives CDR1 LNHDA, CDR2 SQIVND (reference sequence). CDR3 loop: CASSIQAGGGQPQHF. As DNA, the CDR3 is TGTGCCAGTAGTATTCAAGCAGGGGGCGGTCAGCCCCAGCATTTT.

The rearrangement uses TRBV5-1 and TRBJ1-1; 10 bases map to TRBD1. Looked up from germline, CDR1 is SGHRS and CDR2 is YFSETQ. The length of the CDR3 is 15 residues. With 4 bases clipped from V and 1 base from J, the junction kept 4 bases outside the gene matches. DNA of the CDR3: TGCGCCAGCAGCGCCCGGACAGGGGGGAACACTGAAGCTTTCTTT. Translating gives CASSARTGGNTEAFF.

The genes are TRBV6-5 and TRBJ1-2, with TRBD1 matching 8 bases. The CDR3 runs 13 residues. Germline V gives CDR1 MNHEY, CDR2 SVGAGI. The ends lost 7 bases at V and 4 bases at J; junction bases unmatched: 5. DNA for the CDR3: TGTGCCAGCAACTACGACAGGGGCTATGGCTACACCTTC. Amino acid sequence: CASNYDRGYGYTF.

V is TRBV27 and J is TRBJ1-1, with a weak D call TRBD1 (6 bases). This CDR3 has 13 amino acids. Trimming took off 7 bases at V and 4 bases at J, with 13 bases between the two ends. Germline CDR1 reads MNHEY; CDR2 reads SMNVEV (reference sequence). This CDR3 reads CASKNGGRTEAFF. As DNA, the CDR3 is TGTGCCAGCAAAAATGGGGGCCGCACTGAAGCTTTCTTT.

There are a few counts of this clone. The chain is built from TRBV5-1 and TRBJ2-2; a weak D match, TRBD1 (6 bases). CDR3 length: 16 amino acids. The germline V gene encodes CDR1 SGHRS and CDR2 YFSETQ. V shed 5 bases and J shed 4 bases, with 18 bases lying between them. The DNA for the CDR3 is TGCGCCAGCAGAAAGTCCGGGACAACAGTCACCGGGGAGCTGTTTTTT. Translating it yields CASRKSGTTVTGELFF.

The chain has TRBV7-3 and TRBJ2-1, with 7 bases matching TRBD2. V shed 3 bases and J 0 bases; nucleotides not matched to a gene: 5. Per germline, CDR1 SGHTA and CDR2 FQGTGA. This CDR3 is built from 16 residues. CDR3 bases: TGTGCCAGCAGCTTTAGCGGGCAAAGCTCCTACAATGAGCAGTTCTTC. Residues: CASSFSGQSSYNEQFF.

V is TRBV18 and J is TRBJ1-6; 7 bases map to TRBD1. V lost 6 bases, J lost 0 bases, and 8 bases stayed unmatched. Germline V CDR1 and CDR2: KGHSH, LQKENI. This CDR3 spans 17 amino acids. CDR3 DNA sequence: TGTGCCAGCTCGGGCCGCACAGGGGACTCCTATAATTCACCCCTCCACTTT. This codes for CASSGRTGDSYNSPLHF.

The genes are TRBV3-1 (or the pseudogene TRBV3-2) and TRBJ2-1; D remains ambiguous. CDR1 and CDR2 from the germline V gene are LGHDT and YNNKEL (reference sequence). This CDR3 has 15 residues. V was shortened by 0 bases and J by 0 bases, with 6 bases between the two germline ends. The CDR3 nucleotides are TGTGCCAGCAGCCAAGACCCGAGCTCCTACAATGAGCAGTTCTTC. Translation: CASSQDPSSYNEQFF.

This chain uses TRBV12-3 or TRBV12-4 with TRBJ2-1; TRBD2 might be the D (5 bases). The CDR3 consists of 13 residues. Trimming removed 6 bases from V and 8 bases from J, with 14 bases in between. The CDR3: CASSFAEDDEQFF. The CDR3 bases are TGTGCCAGCAGCTTCGCGGAGGACGATGAGCAGTTCTTC.

The rearrangement uses TRBV19 and TRBJ1-4; D is perhaps TRBD1 (6 bases). This CDR3 has 11 amino acids. Germline V CDR1 and CDR2: LNHDA, SQIVND (reference sequence). V was shortened by 9 bases and J by 15 bases, with 17 bases between the two germline ends. The CDR3 spells CASSRGSIVFF. CDR3 nucleotide sequence: TGTGCCAGCAGCAGGGGCAGTATTGTGTTTTTT.

CDR3 sequence: CSVEGGRLVTDTQYF. The DNA for the CDR3 is TGCAGCGTTGAAGGGGGCCGACTAGTGACAGATACGCAGTATTTT. The gene calls are TRBV29-1 and TRBJ2-3, with a possible D match to TRBD2 (6 bases). With 1 base removed from V and 3 bases from J, the gap between germline ends came to 14 bases. Germline CDR1 SQVTM, CDR2 ANQGSEA. This CDR3 spans 15 amino acids.

In this sample, this clone turned up a few times. This rearrangement joins TRBV6-6 to TRBJ2-5; tentatively, D is TRBD2 (6 bases). Trimming cost V 7 bases and J 7 bases, with 10 bases left between them. Germline values: CDR1 MNHNY, CDR2 SVGAGI (reference sequence). This CDR3 has 11 amino acids. The DNA of the CDR3 is TGTGCCAGCAAGGAGGGCGGGACCCAGTACTTC. Residues: CASKEGGTQYF.

This sequence joins TRBV19 and TRBJ1-6; D is ambiguous. Germline V gene lookup returns CDR1 LNHDA and CDR2 SQIVND (reference sequence). The CDR3 has 14 amino acids. V was cut by 7 bases and J by 6 bases, with 13 bases left in between. The CDR3 sequence: CASTPREGNSPLHF. CDR3 DNA: TGTGCCAGTACGCCCAGAGAGGGTAATTCACCCCTCCACTTT.

V and J are TRBV5-4 and TRBJ2-3; a possible D gene is TRBD1 (5 bases). This CDR3 spans 13 amino acids. Germline assignment: CDR1 SGHNT and CDR2 YYREEE (reference sequence). Trimming took off 4 bases at V and 8 bases at J, with 14 bases between the two ends. CDR3 sequence reads: CASSGDSKGTQYF. DNA of the CDR3: TGTGCCAGCAGCGGAGACAGTAAAGGTACGCAGTATTTT.

This sequence joins TRBV11-1 and TRBJ1-1; 7 nucleotides line up with TRBD1. Trimming at V came to 5 bases and at J to 1 base, leaving 7 bases not matched to a gene. Germline V gene sequence: CDR1 SGHAT, CDR2 FQDESV (reference sequence). The CDR3 spans 15 residues. The CDR3 spells CASSKNRGENTEAFF. CDR3 in DNA: TGTGCCAGCAGCAAAAACAGGGGCGAGAACACTGAAGCTTTCTTT.

This chain uses TRBV19 with TRBJ2-5, with TRBD1 identical over 12 bases. This CDR3 has 16 residues. J gave up 5 bases and V 7 bases, and 11 bases lay outside the gene matches. From germline, CDR1 is LNHDA and CDR2 SQIVND (reference sequence). The CDR3 DNA reads TGTGCCAGTACTCATACTCGGGACAGGGGGCGCGAGACCCAGTACTTC. This gives the protein CASTHTRDRGRETQYF.

The chain recombines TRBV5-1 with TRBJ2-7; D not resolved. This CDR3 is 15 amino acids long. Germline CDR1 is SGHRS and CDR2 is YFSETQ. Trimming stripped 0 bases from V and 0 bases from J, with 10 bases between. The CDR3 loop reads CASSLGAASSYEQYF. The CDR3 DNA follows: TGCGCCAGCAGCTTGGGTGCGGCCAGCTCCTACGAGCAGTACTTC.

V gene TRBV7-9 combines with J gene TRBJ1-1; weak D call: TRBD1 (5 bases). Trimming took off 6 bases at V and 0 bases at J, with 17 bases between the two ends. The CDR3 sequence is 16 residues long. Looked up from germline, CDR1 is SEHNR and CDR2 is FQNEAQ (reference sequence). In DNA form, the CDR3 reads TGTGCCAGCAGTTCTTCAACCGGGACTGTGAACACTGAAGCTTTCTTT. Translated, it gives CASSSSTGTVNTEAFF.

This chain joins TRBV30 and TRBJ2-1, with a weak D call TRBD1 (6 bases). V shed 1 base and J shed 8 bases, with 21 bases lying between them. Germline values: CDR1 GTSNPN, CDR2 SVGIG (reference sequence). The CDR3 runs 16 residues. The DNA of the CDR3 is TGTGCCTGGAGTGGCCCCAGGGGACGCGCATACGATGAGCAGTTCTTC. It translates to CAWSGPRGRAYDEQFF. Full variable domain (rest looked up from reference TRBV30 and TRBJ2-1): SQTIHQWPATLVQPVGSPLSLECTVEGTSNPNLYWYRQAAGRGLQLLFYSVGIGQISSEVPQNLSASRPQDRQFILSSKKLLLSDSGFYLCAWSGPRGRAYDEQFFGPGTRLTVL.

The chain is built from TRBV2 and TRBJ1-2; TRBD1 matches at 7 bases. Germline V gene data show CDR1 as SNHLY and CDR2 as FYNNEI. The CDR3 sequence is 15 residues long. V lost 6 bases, J lost 4 bases, and 11 bases stayed unmatched. CDR3 DNA sequence: TGTGCCAGCAGGGTCCGACAGGGATCGGGCTATGGCTACACCTTC. Protein: CASRVRQGSGYGYTF.

This chain links TRBV4-1 with TRBJ2-1; D possibly corresponds to TRBD1 (5 bases). The CDR3 is made up of 14 amino acids. V was trimmed by 4 bases and J by 6 bases, leaving 13 bases between them. Per germline, CDR1 MGHRA and CDR2 YSYEKL. CDR3 in amino acids: CASSLGASFNEQFF. CDR3 bases: TGCGCCAGCAGCCTAGGGGCCTCTTTCAATGAGCAGTTCTTC.

J is TRBJ1-2 and V is TRBV5-1; the D gene is possibly TRBD1 (5 bases). CDR3 size: 15 residues. Germline V gives CDR1 SGHRS, CDR2 YFSETQ. V shed 0 bases and J shed 7 bases, with 16 bases lying between them. The DNA of the CDR3 is TGCGCCAGCAGCTTGGTCTTTGGGGGGGAACTTGGCTACACCTTC. Translating gives CASSLVFGGELGYTF.

This clone has a single count. The rearrangement joins TRBV4-1 to TRBJ2-3; 12 bases map to TRBD2. The germline CDR1 and CDR2 sequences are MGHRA and YSYEKL. V dropped 4 bases and J dropped 6; count of bases not matched to a gene: 5. This CDR3 region has 15 residues. In DNA, the CDR3 is TGCGCCAGCAGCCCTAGCGGGGGGGCATTGGATACGCAGTATTTT. It encodes CASSPSGGALDTQYF.

The rearrangement links TRBV7-9 to TRBJ1-1, with D unclear. Germline V lookup: CDR1 SEHNR, CDR2 FQNEAQ (reference sequence). The V end was cut by 5 bases, the J end by 11 bases, with 12 bases between. The CDR3 has 11 residues. The CDR3 protein is CASSLSLRAFF. The CDR3 region has the DNA TGTGCCAGCAGCCTGTCTTTGCGGGCTTTCTTT.

The chain has TRBV19 and TRBJ1-3; 7 nucleotides match TRBD1. This CDR3 has 16 amino acids. Looked up from germline, CDR1 is LNHDA and CDR2 is SQIVND (reference sequence). J was trimmed by 0 bases and V by 4 bases; bases with no gene match: 6. The chain's CDR3 is CASSTRQGPSGNTIYF. The CDR3 DNA follows: TGTGCCAGTAGTACTCGACAGGGTCCCTCTGGAAACACCATATATTTT.

This chain joins TRBV10-3 and TRBJ2-3, with 7 bases matching TRBD2. The CDR3 covers 14 residues. J lost 4 bases, V lost 3 bases, and 4 bases had no gene match. Looked up from germline, CDR1 is ENHRY and CDR2 is SYGVKD. The CDR3 sequence is CAISDRAGADTQYF. CDR3 nucleotide sequence: TGTGCCATCAGTGACCGGGCGGGAGCAGATACGCAGTATTTT.

This chain links TRBV19 with TRBJ1-3; D remains ambiguous. Trimming cost V 4 bases and J 0 bases, with 22 bases left between them. The CDR3 consists of 19 residues. Germline CDR1 and CDR2: LNHDA and SQIVND (reference sequence). The CDR3 protein is CASSTSLSPGPFSGNTIYF. In nucleotides, the CDR3 is TGTGCCAGTAGTACCTCCTTGTCCCCCGGTCCTTTCTCTGGAAACACCATATATTTT.